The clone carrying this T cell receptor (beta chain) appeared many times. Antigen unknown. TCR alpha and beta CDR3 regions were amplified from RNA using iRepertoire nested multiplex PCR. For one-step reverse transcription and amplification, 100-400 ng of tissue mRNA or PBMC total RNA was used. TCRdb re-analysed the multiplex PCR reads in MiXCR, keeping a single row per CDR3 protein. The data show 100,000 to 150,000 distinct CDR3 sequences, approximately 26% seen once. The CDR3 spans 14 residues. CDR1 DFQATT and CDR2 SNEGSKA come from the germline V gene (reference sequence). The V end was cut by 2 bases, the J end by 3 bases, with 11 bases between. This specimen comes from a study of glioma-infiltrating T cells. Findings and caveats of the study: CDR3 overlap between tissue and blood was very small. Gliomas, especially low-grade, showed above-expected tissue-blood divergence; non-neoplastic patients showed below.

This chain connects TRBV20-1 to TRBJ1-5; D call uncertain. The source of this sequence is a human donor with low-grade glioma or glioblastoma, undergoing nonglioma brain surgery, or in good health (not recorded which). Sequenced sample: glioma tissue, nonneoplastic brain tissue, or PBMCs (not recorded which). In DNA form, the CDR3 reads TGCAGTGCTAGATTCGGACGGACCAATCAGCCCCAGCATTTT. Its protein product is CSARFGRTNQPQHF.